This T cell receptor (beta chain) emerged from a study of response to subunit inactivated influenza vaccine. Study results and caveats: Authors suggested each seasonal flu vaccination may recruit only limited numbers of new T cells.

In regard to this clonotype: Its antigen is still unknown.

The CDR3 spans 14 residues. Germline V gives CDR1 SGHRS, CDR2 YFSETQ. The V segment lost 7 bases and the J segment 0 bases; nucleotides outside the gene matches: 5. TCRdb ran MiXCR on the RT-PCR reads and lists one entry per CDR3 protein. Altogether about 480,000 distinct CDR3 sequences are present, 13% being singletons, with the ten largest covering about an eighth. The TCR was taken from a man aged 45 to 65 who received an inactivated influenza vaccine. This specimen consisted of PBMCs from blood, obtained roughly 6 weeks after vaccination. The chain uses TRBV5-1 and TRBJ2-3, with 7 bases fitting TRBD1. DNA of the CDR3: TGCGCCAGCCAAGGGACAGCGAGCACAGATACGCAGTATTTT. Translated, it gives CASQGTASTDTQYF.